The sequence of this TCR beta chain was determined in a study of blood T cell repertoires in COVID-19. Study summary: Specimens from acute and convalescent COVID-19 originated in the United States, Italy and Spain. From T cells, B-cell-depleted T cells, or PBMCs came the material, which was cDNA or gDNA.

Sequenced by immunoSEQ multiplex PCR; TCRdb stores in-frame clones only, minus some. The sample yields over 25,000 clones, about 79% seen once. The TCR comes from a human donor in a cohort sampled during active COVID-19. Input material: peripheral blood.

The CDR3 loop reads CASSLKGVGGYYEQYF. DNA of the CDR3: TGTGCCAGCAGCTTAAAAGGGGTGGGCGGCTACTACGAGCAGTACTTC. The chain is built from TRBV27 and TRBJ2-7; a weak D match, TRBD1 (5 bases). V was clipped by 6 bases and J by 3 bases, with 21 bases between them. The CDR3 consists of 16 residues. Germline CDR1 is MNHEY and CDR2 is SMNVEV (reference sequence).